This record looks at one T cell receptor (beta chain) sequence and its context. The target antigen is unknown. The data are from a study of shared clonotypes between healthy human individuals. General study findings and limits: Having only a few donors restricted how much genetic and exposure-history diversity was captured.

There were only Caucasian adults among the donors, and all lived in Nashville, Tennessee. Germline V CDR1 and CDR2: LNHDA, SQIVND (reference sequence). This CDR3 contains 16 residues. After removal of 4 bases from V and 3 bases from J, the junction contained 8 bases not matched to a gene. DNA from unsorted PBMC was sequenced on ten immunoSEQ deep assay plates. Generated by immunoSEQ multiplex PCR, the TCRdb table keeps only in-frame clones and is missing some. The table lists about 510,000 clones, around 79% of them singletons. Sequenced material: PBMCs. V gene TRBV19 combines with J gene TRBJ2-2; 7 nucleotides agree with TRBD1. This clonotype originated in a middle-aged woman in good health. Some clones in this sample may be carry-over from other donors' samples. CDR3 coding DNA: TGTGCCAGTAGTACGAAGACAGGGTCCTACACCGGGGAGCTGTTTTTT. Translated, it gives CASSTKTGSYTGELFF.